One sample yielded the 22 T cell receptor beta chains listed below, sequenced in a study of T cells in Graves' hyperthyroidism and ophthalmopathy. From RNA transcripts, TCR beta CDR3 regions were amplified. Primed by the HTBI set, a first-round RT-PCR was run on the TCR CDR3. TCRdb reprocessed the multiplex PCR reads with MiXCR, giving one entry per CDR3 protein. The data hold about 640,000 distinct CDR3 sequences, with approximately 42% observed a single time. Material for sequencing was peripheral blood or thyroid tissue (not recorded which). These receptors were taken from an adult man with Graves' disease, either hyperthyroidism or ophthalmopathy (not recorded which).

This clonotype was seen only once. This may be a read error: a much more frequent sequence differs by one nucleotide. The rearrangement links TRBV29-1 to TRBJ1-6, with no clear D. Between the trimmed V and J ends, which lost 7 bases and 12 bases, there was a span of 22 bases. The germline V gene encodes CDR1 SQVTM and CDR2 ANQGSEA. CDR3 length equals 14 residues. This CDR3 reads CSAALGVGSLPLHF. The CDR3, as DNA: TGCAGCGCCGCTCTGGGAGTTGGGAGTTTACCCCTCCACTTT. Full variable domain (outside the CDR3, taken from reference TRBV29-1 and TRBJ1-6): SAVISQKPSRDICQRGTSLTIQCQVDSQVTMMFWYRQQPGQSLTLIATANQGSEATYESGFVIDKFPISRPNLTFSTLTVSNMSPEDSSIYLCSAALGVGSLPLHFGNGTRLTVT.

This sequence joins TRBV12-3 or TRBV12-4 and TRBJ2-5, with D perhaps given as TRBD1 or TRBD2 (5 bases each). CDR3 length equals 15 residues. With 7 bases removed from V and 8 bases from J, the gap between germline ends came to 23 bases. Here the CDR3 reads CASTADSRRADTQYF. In DNA form, the CDR3 reads TGTGCCAGCACCGCCGACAGTAGGCGGGCCGATACCCAGTACTTC.

J is TRBJ2-7 and V is TRBV7-8; 9 nucleotides line up with TRBD1. J lost 6 bases, V lost 3 bases, and 6 bases had no gene match. This CDR3 comprises 14 residues. Germline V lookup: CDR1 SGHVS, CDR2 FQNEAQ. CDR3 sequence: CASSLRQGGSEQYF. For the CDR3, the DNA is TGTGCCAGCAGCTTGCGACAGGGGGGATCCGAGCAGTACTTC. Drawing the rest from reference TRBV7-8 and TRBJ2-7, the complete variable domain is GAGVSQSPRYKVAKRGQDVALRCDPISGHVSLFWYQQALGQGPEFLTYFQNEAQLDKSGLPSDRFFAERPEGSVSTLKIQRTQQEDSAVYLCASSLRQGGSEQYFGPGTRLTVT.

The chain combines TRBV20-1 with TRBJ1-1; the D gene is possibly TRBD1 (5 bases). Germline V gives CDR1 DFQATT, CDR2 SNEGSKA (reference sequence). The CDR3 has 15 residues. V gave up 6 bases and J gave up 0 bases, with 17 bases separating them. The CDR3 nucleotides are TGCAGTGCAAGGGTTCAGGGACCGTTGAACACTGAAGCTTTCTTT. Protein sequence: CSARVQGPLNTEAFF.

This chain joins TRBV7-9 and TRBJ2-7; perhaps TRBD1 as D (5 bases). V was pared by 5 bases and J by 1 base, with 12 bases between. The V gene's germline CDR1 is SEHNR and CDR2 FQNEAQ (reference sequence). The CDR3 is made up of 14 amino acids. Written as DNA, the CDR3 is TGTGCCAGCAGCCTAGGGGTAGTGTCCTACGAGCAGTACTTC. It codes for CASSLGVVSYEQYF.

The CDR3 loop is CASSGQGVYTEAFF. CDR3 DNA: TGTGCCAGCAGCGGACAGGGGGTGTACACTGAAGCTTTCTTT. This chain connects TRBV12-3 or TRBV12-4 to TRBJ1-1, with 10 bases aligning to TRBD1. Trimming took 6 bases from V and 3 from J; bases not matched to a gene: 4. This CDR3 region has 14 residues.

This clonotype was seen many times. V is TRBV10-3 and J is TRBJ1-5; D uncertain. From germline, CDR1 is ENHRY and CDR2 SYGVKD. This CDR3 is 13 amino acids long. Trimming removed 4 bases at V and 4 bases at J, with 8 bases between. The CDR3 protein is CAISGQTNQPQHF. In nucleotides, the CDR3 is TGTGCCATCAGTGGACAAACGAATCAGCCCCAGCATTTT.

This clonotype was counted many times. The V call is TRBV6-1, the J call TRBJ1-6; 11 bases map to TRBD1. The junction had 9 bases not matched to a gene; V was cut back by 0 bases and J by 2 bases. There are 20 residues in the CDR3. Germline CDR1 and CDR2: MNHNS and SASEGT. The CDR3 DNA reads TGTGCCAGCAGTGAAGCAGGGCGGGACAGGGGGTTCGCCTATAATTCACCCCTCCACTTT. Translating gives CASSEAGRDRGFAYNSPLHF.

This clonotype has more than one count but fewer than ten. J is TRBJ2-7 and V is TRBV7-2; the match to TRBD2 covers 8 bases. Per germline, CDR1 SGHTA and CDR2 FQGNSA. V lost 5 bases and J lost 1; bases outside the gene matches: 22. The CDR3 spans 20 residues. The CDR3 coding sequence is TGTGCCAGCAGCCCCATCGGGACATCCGGACTAGCTCGATTGTCCTACGAGCAGTACTTC. It translates to CASSPIGTSGLARLSYEQYF.

This clonotype came up a few times. This CDR3 reads CASSYRRENTEAFF. CDR3 DNA sequence: TGCGCCAGCAGCTACCGACGGGAGAACACTGAAGCTTTCTTT. The rearrangement joins TRBV5-1 to TRBJ1-1; D uncertain. The CDR3 loop spans 14 amino acids. Germline V gene sequence: CDR1 SGHRS, CDR2 YFSETQ. The V and J ends lost 3 bases and 1 base respectively, with 10 bases between them.

This clonotype was counted at least ten times. CDR3 in amino acids: CASSLGGSNEKLFF. As DNA, the CDR3 is TGTGCCAGCAGCTTAGGAGGATCTAATGAAAAACTGTTTTTT. The rearrangement links TRBV7-2 to TRBJ1-4; no clear D. V lost 1 base and J lost 3, with 6 bases in between. The CDR3 totals 14 residues. Per germline, CDR1 SGHTA and CDR2 FQGNSA.

The rearrangement uses TRBV25-1 and TRBJ1-4, with 7 bases identical to TRBD1. Trimming at V came to 6 bases and at J to 8 bases, leaving 12 bases not matched to a gene. The CDR3 length is 15 residues. Germline V lookup: CDR1 MGHDK, CDR2 SYGVNS. This CDR3 reads CASRGGGQGGEKLFF. CDR3 bases: TGTGCCAGCAGAGGTGGCGGGCAGGGGGGGGAAAAACTGTTTTTT.

This clonotype came up many times. This chain connects TRBV2 to TRBJ1-2; D gene unclear. This CDR3 is built from 15 residues. V was shortened by 8 bases and J by 3 bases, with 19 bases between the two germline ends. Germline CDR1 and CDR2: SNHLY and FYNNEI. The CDR3: CASFQGGLWDYGYTF. The CDR3 nucleotides read TGTGCCAGCTTCCAAGGAGGGTTGTGGGACTATGGCTACACCTTC.

This clonotype came up a few times. This chain joins TRBV9 and TRBJ2-7; unclear D gene. The CDR3 has 14 amino acids. Germline values: CDR1 SGDLS, CDR2 YYNGEE. V lost 0 bases to trimming and J lost 2 bases, with 9 bases between them. Written as DNA, the CDR3 is TGTGCCAGCAGCGTAGAAAACGGAGCCTACGAGCAGTACTTC. It specifies CASSVENGAYEQYF.

The chain links TRBV7-9 to TRBJ1-4, with TRBD1 matching 8 bases. The CDR3 is 15 residues long. Germline trimming cut 5 bases from V and 6 bases from J; bases unmatched to any gene: 8. CDR1 is SEHNR, CDR2 FQNEAQ, per germline (reference sequence). The CDR3 loop reads CASSDRGEWYEKLFF. The CDR3 DNA reads TGTGCCAGCAGCGACAGGGGCGAATGGTATGAAAAACTGTTTTTT.

This clonotype has just a few counts. This chain uses TRBV11-2 with TRBJ1-2, with no clear D. V was trimmed by 0 bases and J by 4 bases, leaving 12 bases between them. Germline values: CDR1 SGHAT, CDR2 FQNNGV. The CDR3 is 15 amino acids. CDR3 amino acids: CASSLEGRLGYGYTF. The CDR3, as DNA: TGTGCCAGCAGCTTAGAGGGTCGACTTGGCTATGGCTACACCTTC.

As to this clonotype: A much larger clonotype is one base distant, so this may be a read error. The chain joins TRBV7-9 to TRBJ1-3, with D hard to call. Germline CDR1 is SEHNR and CDR2 is FQNEAQ (reference sequence). The CDR3 runs to 11 residues. The CDR3 DNA follows: TGTGCCGCCCCCACTGGAAACGCCATATATTTT. This sequence encodes CAAPTGNAIYF.

This rearrangement joins TRBV6-1 to TRBJ1-2; TRBD1 matches at 10 bases. Germline V gene lookup returns CDR1 MNHNS and CDR2 SASEGT. The CDR3 contains 14 residues. Trimming took 5 bases from V and 7 from J; bases not matched to a gene: 7. CDR3 in amino acids: CASSSETGGGGYTF. CDR3 DNA sequence: TGTGCCAGCAGTTCCGAGACAGGGGGCGGTGGCTACACCTTC.

In its sample, this clonotype was seen many times. The chain uses TRBV7-8 and TRBJ2-7; TRBD1 agrees at 9 bases. Germline assignment: CDR1 SGHVS and CDR2 FQNEAQ. J gave up 1 base and V 1 base, and 2 bases lay outside the gene matches. There are 15 residues in the CDR3. The CDR3 sequence: CASSLDRGPSYEQYF. The DNA for the CDR3 is TGTGCCAGCAGCTTAGACAGGGGGCCTTCCTACGAGCAGTACTTC.

For this clonotype: Relative to the germline gene, one junction end is altered; a read error may explain this. V usage is TRBV5-6 and J usage is TRBJ1-1; D might be TRBD1 (5 bases). The CDR3 is 17 residues long. Germline V gene lookup returns CDR1 SGHDT and CDR2 YYEEEE. CDR3 region: CASSLAGGRFMNTEAFF. The CDR3 DNA reads as TGCGCCAGCAGCTTGGCTGGGGGGAGGTTCATGAACACTGAAGCTTTCTTT.

The chain employs TRBV2 and TRBJ1-1; no reliable D call. The CDR3 runs 13 residues. Germline V CDR1 and CDR2: SNHLY, FYNNEI. Trimming left V 8 bases short and J 1 base short, with 11 bases between. CDR3 region: CASPRQPNTEAFF. The CDR3 bases are TGTGCCAGCCCACGACAACCGAACACTGAAGCTTTCTTT.

The J gene is TRBJ2-7, the V gene TRBV7-2; tentatively, D is TRBD2 (6 bases). The V end lost 4 bases, the J end lost 5 bases, and 12 bases lay between the germline ends. The CDR3 consists of 13 residues. Germline V gene lookup returns CDR1 SGHTA and CDR2 FQGNSA. Here the CDR3 DNA reads TGTGCCAGCAGCTGGGGGGTTTTGAACGAGCAGTACTTC. Protein sequence: CASSWGVLNEQYF. The whole variable domain, filled in from reference TRBV7-2 and TRBJ2-7, reads GAGVSQSPSNKVTEKGKDVELRCDPISGHTALYWYRQSLGQGLEFLIYFQGNSAPDKSGLPSDRFSAERTGGSVSTLTIQRTQQEDSAVYLCASSWGVLNEQYFGPGTRLTVT.